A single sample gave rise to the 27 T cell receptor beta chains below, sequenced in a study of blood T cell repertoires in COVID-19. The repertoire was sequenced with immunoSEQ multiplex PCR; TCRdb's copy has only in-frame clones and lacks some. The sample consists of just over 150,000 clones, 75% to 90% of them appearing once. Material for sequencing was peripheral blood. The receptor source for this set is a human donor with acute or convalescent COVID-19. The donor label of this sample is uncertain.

The CDR3 loop is CASSWGTGVMEQYF. In DNA form, the CDR3 reads TGCGCCAGCAGCTGGGGGACAGGGGTGATGGAGCAGTACTTC. J is TRBJ2-7 and V is TRBV5-1; 10 bases align to TRBD1. Per germline, CDR1 SGHRS and CDR2 YFSETQ. V was clipped by 3 bases and J by 7 bases; unmatched bases: 7. The CDR3 covers 14 residues.

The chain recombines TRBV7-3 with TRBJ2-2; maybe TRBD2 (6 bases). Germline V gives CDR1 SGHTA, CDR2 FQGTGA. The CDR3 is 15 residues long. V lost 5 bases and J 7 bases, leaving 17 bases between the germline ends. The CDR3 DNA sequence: TGTGCCAGCAGCCCGACACTAGCCGTTGGCGGGGAGCTGTTTTTT. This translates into CASSPTLAVGGELFF.

Here the CDR3 DNA reads TGTGCCAGCAGCGTAGGAGGATACGGGGAGACCCAGTACTTC. It translates to CASSVGGYGETQYF. This chain joins TRBV9 and TRBJ2-5, with D unclear. This CDR3 has 14 residues. V lost 0 bases, J lost 5 bases, and 11 bases lay in between. The germline gives CDR1 SGDLS, CDR2 YYNGEE.

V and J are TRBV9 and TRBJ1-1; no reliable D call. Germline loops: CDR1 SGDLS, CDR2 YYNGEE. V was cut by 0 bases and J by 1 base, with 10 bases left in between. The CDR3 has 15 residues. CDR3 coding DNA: TGTGCCAGCAGCGTAGACGGGGTGGGGAACACTGAAGCTTTCTTT. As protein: CASSVDGVGNTEAFF.

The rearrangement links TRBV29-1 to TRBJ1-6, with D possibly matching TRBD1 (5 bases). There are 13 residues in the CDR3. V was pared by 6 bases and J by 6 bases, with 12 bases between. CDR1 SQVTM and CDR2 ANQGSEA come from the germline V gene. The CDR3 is CSVKGQVNSPLHF. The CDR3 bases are TGCAGCGTCAAGGGGCAGGTTAATTCACCCCTCCACTTT.

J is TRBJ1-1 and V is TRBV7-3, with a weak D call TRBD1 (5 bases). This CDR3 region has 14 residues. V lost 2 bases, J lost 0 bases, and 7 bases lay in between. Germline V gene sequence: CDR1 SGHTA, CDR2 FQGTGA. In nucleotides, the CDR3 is TGTGCCAGCAGCTTAGACAGACTGAACACTGAAGCTTTCTTT. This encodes CASSLDRLNTEAFF.

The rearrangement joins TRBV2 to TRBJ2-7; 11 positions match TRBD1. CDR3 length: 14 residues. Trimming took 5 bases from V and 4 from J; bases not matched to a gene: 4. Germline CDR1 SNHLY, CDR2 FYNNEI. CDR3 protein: CASSHRDRGYEQYF. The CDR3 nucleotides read TGTGCCAGCAGTCACCGGGACAGGGGGTACGAGCAGTACTTC.

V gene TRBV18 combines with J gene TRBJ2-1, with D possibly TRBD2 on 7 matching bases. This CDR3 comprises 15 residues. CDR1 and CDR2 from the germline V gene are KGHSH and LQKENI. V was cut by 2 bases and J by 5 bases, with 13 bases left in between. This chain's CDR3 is CASSPKGGRNNEQFF. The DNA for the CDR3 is TGTGCCAGCTCACCAAAGGGGGGGCGAAACAATGAGCAGTTCTTC. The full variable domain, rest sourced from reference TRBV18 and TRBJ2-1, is NAGVMQNPRHLVRRRGQEARLRCSPMKGHSHVYWYRQLPEEGLKFMVYLQKENIIDESGMPKERFSAEFPKEGPSILRIQQVVRGDSAAYFCASSPKGGRNNEQFFGPGTRLTVL.

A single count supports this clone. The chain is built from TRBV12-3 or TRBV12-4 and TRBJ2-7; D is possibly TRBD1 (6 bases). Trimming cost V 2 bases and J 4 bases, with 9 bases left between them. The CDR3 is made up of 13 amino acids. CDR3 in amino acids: CASSLQGRYEQYF. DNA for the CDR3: TGTGCCAGCAGTTTACAGGGGAGATACGAGCAGTACTTC.

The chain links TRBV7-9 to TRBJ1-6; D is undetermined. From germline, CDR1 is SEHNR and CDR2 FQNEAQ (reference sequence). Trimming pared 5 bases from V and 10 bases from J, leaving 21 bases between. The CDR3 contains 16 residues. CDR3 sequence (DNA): TGTGCCAGCAGCCCCATGAACAGCCGGGGTGGCTCACCCCTCCACTTT. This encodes CASSPMNSRGGSPLHF. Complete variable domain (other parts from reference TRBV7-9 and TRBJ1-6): DTGVSQNPRHKITKRGQNVTFRCDPISEHNRLYWYRQTLGQGPEFLTYFQNEAQLEKSRLLSDRFSAERPKGSFSTLEIQRTEQGDSAMYLCASSPMNSRGGSPLHFGNGTRLTVT.

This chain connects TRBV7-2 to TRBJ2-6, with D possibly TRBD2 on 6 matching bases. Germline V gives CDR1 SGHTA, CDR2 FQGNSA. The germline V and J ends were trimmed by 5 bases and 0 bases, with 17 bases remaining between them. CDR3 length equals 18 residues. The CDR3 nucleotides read TGTGCCAGCAGCCCCCCAGGCTTGCGGGGCTCTGGGGCCAACGTCCTGACTTTC. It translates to CASSPPGLRGSGANVLTF.

The CDR3 nucleotides read TGCAGCGTTGATATACAGGGTGTCGGCTACACCTTC. Its protein is CSVDIQGVGYTF. This sequence joins TRBV29-1 and TRBJ1-2; weak D call: TRBD1 (6 bases). V shed 3 bases and J shed 8 bases, with 13 bases lying between them. Looked up from germline, CDR1 is SQVTM and CDR2 is ANQGSEA. The CDR3 sequence is 12 residues long.

CDR3 amino acids: CASSVGGADTEAFF. The CDR3 DNA reads TGTGCCAGCAGCGTAGGGGGCGCGGACACTGAAGCTTTCTTT. The chain links TRBV7-9 to TRBJ1-1, with 7 bases identical to TRBD1. In germline, CDR1 is SEHNR, CDR2 FQNEAQ (reference sequence). CDR3 length: 14 residues. J was trimmed by 3 bases and V by 5 bases; bases with no gene match: 6. The full variable domain, with the rest looked up from reference TRBV7-9 and TRBJ1-1, is DTGVSQNPRHKITKRGQNVTFRCDPISEHNRLYWYRQTLGQGPEFLTYFQNEAQLEKSRLLSDRFSAERPKGSFSTLEIQRTEQGDSAMYLCASSVGGADTEAFFGQGTRLTVV.

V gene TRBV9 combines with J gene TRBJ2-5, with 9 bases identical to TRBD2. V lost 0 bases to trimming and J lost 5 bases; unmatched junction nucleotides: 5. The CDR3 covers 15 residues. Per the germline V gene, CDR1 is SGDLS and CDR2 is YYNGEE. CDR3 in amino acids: CASSVGGGGAETQYF. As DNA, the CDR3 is TGTGCCAGCAGCGTAGGGGGCGGGGGGGCCGAGACCCAGTACTTC.

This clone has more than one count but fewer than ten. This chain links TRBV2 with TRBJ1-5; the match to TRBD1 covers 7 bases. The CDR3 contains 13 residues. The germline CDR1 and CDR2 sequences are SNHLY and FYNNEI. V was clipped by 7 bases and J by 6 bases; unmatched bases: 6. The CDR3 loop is CASKGQDAQPQHF. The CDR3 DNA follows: TGTGCCAGCAAAGGACAGGATGCTCAGCCCCAGCATTTT.

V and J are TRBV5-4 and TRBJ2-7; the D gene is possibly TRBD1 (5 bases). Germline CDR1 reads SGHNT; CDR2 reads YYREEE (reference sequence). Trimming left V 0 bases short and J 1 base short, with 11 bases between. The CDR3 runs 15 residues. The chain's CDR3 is CASSLARQGSYEQYF. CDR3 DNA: TGTGCCAGCAGCTTGGCACGGCAGGGATCCTACGAGCAGTACTTC. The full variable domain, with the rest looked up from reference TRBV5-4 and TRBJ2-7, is ETGVTQSPTHLIKTRGQQVTLRCSSQSGHNTVSWYQQALGQGPQFIFQYYREEENGRGNFPPRFSGLQFPNYSSELNVNALELDDSALYLCASSLARQGSYEQYFGPGTRLTVT.

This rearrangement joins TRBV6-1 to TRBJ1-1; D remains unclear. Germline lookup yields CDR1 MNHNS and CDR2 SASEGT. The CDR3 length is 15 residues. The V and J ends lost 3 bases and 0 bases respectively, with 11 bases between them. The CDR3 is CASSDYGQLNTEAFF. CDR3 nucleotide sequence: TGTGCCAGCAGTGATTATGGGCAGCTGAACACTGAAGCTTTCTTT.

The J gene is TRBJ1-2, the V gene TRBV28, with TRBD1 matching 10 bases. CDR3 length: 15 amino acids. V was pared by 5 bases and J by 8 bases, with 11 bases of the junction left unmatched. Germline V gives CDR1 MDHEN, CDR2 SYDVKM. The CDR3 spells CASSITGTGANGYTF. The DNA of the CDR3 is TGTGCCAGCAGTATCACCGGGACAGGGGCTAACGGCTACACCTTC.

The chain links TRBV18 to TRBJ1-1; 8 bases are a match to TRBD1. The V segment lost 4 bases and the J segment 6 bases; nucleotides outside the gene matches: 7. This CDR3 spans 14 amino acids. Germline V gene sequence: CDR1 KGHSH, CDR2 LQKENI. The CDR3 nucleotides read TGTGCCAGCTCACTCGGACAGGGAGGACCTGAAGCTTTCTTT. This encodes CASSLGQGGPEAFF.

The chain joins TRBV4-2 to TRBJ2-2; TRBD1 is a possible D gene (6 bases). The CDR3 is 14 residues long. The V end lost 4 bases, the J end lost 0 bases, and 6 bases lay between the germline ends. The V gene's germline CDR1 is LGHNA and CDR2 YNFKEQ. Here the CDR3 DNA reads TGTGCCAGCAGCCGACAGGCGAACACCGGGGAGCTGTTTTTT. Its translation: CASSRQANTGELFF.

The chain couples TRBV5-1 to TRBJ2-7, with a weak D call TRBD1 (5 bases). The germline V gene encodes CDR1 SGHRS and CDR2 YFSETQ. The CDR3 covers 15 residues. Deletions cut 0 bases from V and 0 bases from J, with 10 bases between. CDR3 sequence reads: CASSLALGDSYEQYF. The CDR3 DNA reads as TGCGCCAGCAGCTTGGCCTTAGGGGACTCCTACGAGCAGTACTTC.

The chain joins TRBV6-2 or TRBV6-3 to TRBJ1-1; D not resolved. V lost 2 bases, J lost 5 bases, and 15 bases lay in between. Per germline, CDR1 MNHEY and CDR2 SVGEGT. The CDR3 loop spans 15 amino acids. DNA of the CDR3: TGTGCCAGCAGTTACCCGGTCCCAGGAGGGACTGAAGCTTTCTTT. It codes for CASSYPVPGGTEAFF.

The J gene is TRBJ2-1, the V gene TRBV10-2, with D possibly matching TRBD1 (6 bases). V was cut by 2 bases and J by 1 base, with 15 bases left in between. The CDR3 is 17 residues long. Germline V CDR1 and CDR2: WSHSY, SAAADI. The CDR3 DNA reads TGCGCCAGCAGTGAGCCGACAGGAGTTAGGTCCTACAATGAGCAGTTCTTC. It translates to CASSEPTGVRSYNEQFF.

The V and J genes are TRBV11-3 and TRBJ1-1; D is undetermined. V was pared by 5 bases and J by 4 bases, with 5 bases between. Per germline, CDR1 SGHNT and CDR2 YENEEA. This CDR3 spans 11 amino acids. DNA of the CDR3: TGTGCCAGCAGCCCGGTCACTGAAGCTTTCTTT. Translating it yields CASSPVTEAFF.

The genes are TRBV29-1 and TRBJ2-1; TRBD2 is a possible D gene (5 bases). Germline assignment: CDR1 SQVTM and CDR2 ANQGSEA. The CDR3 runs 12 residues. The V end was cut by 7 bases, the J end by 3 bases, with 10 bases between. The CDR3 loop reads CSAGLVYNEQFF. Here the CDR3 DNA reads TGCAGCGCCGGACTGGTCTACAATGAGCAGTTCTTC.

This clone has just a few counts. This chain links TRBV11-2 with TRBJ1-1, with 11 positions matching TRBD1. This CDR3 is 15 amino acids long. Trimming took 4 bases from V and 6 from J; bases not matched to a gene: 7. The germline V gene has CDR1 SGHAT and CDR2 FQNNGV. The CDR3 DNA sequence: TGTGCCAGCAGCTACAGGACAGGGGGCTTCGCTGAAGCTTTCTTT. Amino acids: CASSYRTGGFAEAFF.

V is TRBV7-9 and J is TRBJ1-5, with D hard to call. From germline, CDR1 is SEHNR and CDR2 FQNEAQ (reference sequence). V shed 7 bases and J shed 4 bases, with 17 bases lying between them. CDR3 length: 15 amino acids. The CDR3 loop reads CASIALGFQNQPQHF. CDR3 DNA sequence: TGTGCCAGCATCGCCCTCGGGTTTCAAAATCAGCCCCAGCATTTT.